These T cell receptor beta chains were read from a single sample in a study of graft-versus-host responses after intestinal transplantation. These receptors' targets are unknown. Profiling relied on immunoSEQ multiplex PCR, and the TCRdb table lists in-frame clones only, not all of them. Among just over 85,000 clones listed, roughly 90% were seen once. Specimen: unstimulated CD8+ T cells sorted from spleen or lymph node cells, collected before transplant. These receptors came from a human donor who was the organ donor for an intestinal transplant. Each CDR3 is given with its conserved first and last residue. The D gene is left open where the match is weak. Size is omitted from some rows. Given values are once, few, many or a class for expanded clones.

j_call clone_size d_call v_call cdr3_nt cdr3_aa
TRBJ2-5 . TRBD1 TRBV5-4 TGTGCCAGCAGCCCCGGGACAGGGTATGGACAGACCCAGTACTTC CASSPGTGYGQTQYF
TRBJ2-7 . . TRBV28 TGTGCCAGCGTTCCCTCGGGATCCCACTACGAGCAGTACTTC CASVPSGSHYEQYF
TRBJ1-1 . . TRBV7-8 TGTGCCAGCAGCCGGACAGAAGGGTTGAACACTGAAGCTTTCTTT CASSRTEGLNTEAFF
TRBJ2-7 . TRBD1 TRBV2 TGTGCCAGCAGTGAACCCCGACAGGGATATCCCTACGAGCAGTACTTC CASSEPRQGYPYEQYF
TRBJ2-1 . . TRBV6-5 TGTGCCAGCAGTTCCAGCGTTGGACACCGTAACAATGAGCAGTTCTTC CASSSSVGHRNNEQFF
TRBJ2-1 . . TRBV27 TGTGCCAGCAGTTTATCACCAGGGCCTCCCTACAATGAGCAGTTCTTC CASSLSPGPPYNEQFF
TRBJ2-3 once TRBD2 TRBV19 TGTGCCAGTAGTATCCTAGCGGGGGGGCCGACCGATACGCAGTATTTT CASSILAGGPTDTQYF
TRBJ2-1 . TRBD2 TRBV7-3 TGTGCCAGCAGCCTCACGGGGGGGCCCTTGGCTGAGCAGTTCTTC CASSLTGGPLAEQFF
TRBJ1-1 . . TRBV9 TGTGCCAGCAGCGCCGCAGGGTCCACTGAAGCTTTCTTT CASSAAGSTEAFF
TRBJ2-2 . TRBD2 TRBV29-1 TGCAGCGTTGAAAGCGGGGGACTGAACACCGGGGAGCTGTTTTTT CSVESGGLNTGELFF
TRBJ2-5 . TRBD2 TRBV5-1 TGCGCCAGCAGCTTCGGCGGGGGGGCTGAGACCCAGTACTTC CASSFGGGAETQYF
TRBJ2-3 . TRBD2 TRBV27 TGTGCCAGCAGCTCCTCGGGTGGCGGGGGAAATACGCAGTATTTT CASSSSGGGGNTQYF
TRBJ2-3 . . TRBV4-2 TGTGCCAGCAGCCAAGGCGGGACGGGGTACACAGATACGCAGTATTTT CASSQGGTGYTDTQYF
TRBJ1-2 . . TRBV9 TGTGCCAGCGAGCGAGTGGGGGGGAATGGCTACACCTTC CASERVGGNGYTF
TRBJ2-7 . TRBD1 TRBV5-5 TGTGCCAGCAGCTGGGGACAGGGCAGCTACGAGCAGTACTTC CASSWGQGSYEQYF
TRBJ2-4 . TRBD1 TRBV2 TGTGCCAGCAGAGGGGGCGAGGGAAACATTCAGTACTTC CASRGGEGNIQYF
TRBJ1-2 . . TRBV9 TGTGCCAGCAGCCCGAGCGGGAGCTGGGATGGCTACACCTTC CASSPSGSWDGYTF
TRBJ2-6 . . TRBV9 TGTGCCAGCAGCGTAGCTAATCACCCACCCTCTGGGGCCAACGTCCTGACTTTC CASSVANHPPSGANVLTF
TRBJ2-7 . TRBD2 TRBV2 TGTGCCAGCAGGCTGCTAGCGGGGGGCCCCGAGCAGTACTTC CASRLLAGGPEQYF
TRBJ1-1 . TRBD1 TRBV7-9 TGTGCCAGCAGCCCCAGACGCCGACAGGGTGCGAACACTGAAGCTTTCTTT CASSPRRRQGANTEAFF
TRBJ1-3 . TRBD1 TRBV18 TGTGCCAGCTCACCACTCCCGGGACAGGCGTTCTCTGGAAACACCATATATTTT CASSPLPGQAFSGNTIYF
TRBJ1-6 . TRBD1 TRBV6-4 TGTGCCAGCAGGAGGACAGGGAGCTCCTATAATTCACCCCTCCACTTT CASRRTGSSYNSPLHF
TRBJ2-7 few . TRBV2 TGTGCCACCCGAGAATCCGGTTACGAGCAGTACTTC CATRESGYEQYF
TRBJ2-3 . TRBD2 TRBV4-1 TGCGCCAGCAGCCAAGGGGGAATGGGACTAAAAGATACGCAGTATTTT CASSQGGMGLKDTQYF
TRBJ1-2 . TRBD1 TRBV19 TGTGCCAGTAACTCCCTTCTTACAGGGGGCAGTGGCTACACCTTC CASNSLLTGGSGYTF
TRBJ2-5 . TRBD2 TRBV7-3 TGTGCCAGCAGCCCGTTCGGGAGGCGGGGGATCACCCAAGAGACCCAGTACTTC CASSPFGRRGITQETQYF
TRBJ1-1 . . TRBV27 TGTGCCAGCAGTTTGTCGGGATTTAGCACTGAAGCTTTCTTT CASSLSGFSTEAFF
TRBJ2-3 . . TRBV9 TGTGCCAGCAGCGGACTCACAGATACGCAGTATTTT CASSGLTDTQYF
TRBJ1-5 . . TRBV7-7 TGTGCTAGCAGCTTAGACAGGTGCCTCAATCAGCCCCAGCATTTT CASSLDRCLNQPQHF
TRBJ1-1 once . TRBV7-9 TGTGCCAGCAGACCAGGGGTCAGGGGCACTGAAGCTTTCTTT CASRPGVRGTEAFF
TRBJ2-1 once TRBD2 TRBV29-1 TGCAGCGTCCTGGGACTAGGGGACGAGCAGTTCTTC CSVLGLGDEQFF
TRBJ2-5 . . TRBV6-5 TGTGCCAGCAGCCCCGGCGGCGGCCAAGAGACCCAGTACTTC CASSPGGGQETQYF
TRBJ2-3 . TRBD2 TRBV9 TGTGCCAGCAGCGCCGGGACTAGCGGTGTCTCTAGCACAGATACGCAGTATTTT CASSAGTSGVSSTDTQYF
TRBJ2-7 once . TRBV4-2 TGTGCCAGCAGCTTGAGGGCGGGCAGCTCCTACGAGCAGTACTTC CASSLRAGSSYEQYF
TRBJ1-2 . . TRBV27 TGTGCCAGCAGTTTCCTGGGCAGGATGTATAACTATGGCTACACCTTC CASSFLGRMYNYGYTF
TRBJ1-1 . TRBD1 TRBV9 TGTGCCAGCGGGACAGCCATGAACACTGAAGCTTTCTTT CASGTAMNTEAFF
TRBJ1-2 few . TRBV19 TGTGCCAGTAGTATAGGAGGGAATGGCTACACCTTC CASSIGGNGYTF
TRBJ2-5 . TRBD2 TRBV10-2 TGCGCCAGCAGATATGGACTAGAAGAGACCCAGTACTTC CASRYGLEETQYF
TRBJ2-2 . . TRBV11-3 TGTGCCAGCATCAACAAGGGGTCCGGGGAGCTGTTTTTT CASINKGSGELFF
TRBJ2-1 . . TRBV5-5 TGTGCCAGCAGCCGACGGGACACTGCCTACAATGAGCAGTTCTTC CASSRRDTAYNEQFF
TRBJ2-3 once . TRBV7-2 TGTGCCAGCAGCTTAAGCCGACACCTAGATACGCAGTATTTT CASSLSRHLDTQYF